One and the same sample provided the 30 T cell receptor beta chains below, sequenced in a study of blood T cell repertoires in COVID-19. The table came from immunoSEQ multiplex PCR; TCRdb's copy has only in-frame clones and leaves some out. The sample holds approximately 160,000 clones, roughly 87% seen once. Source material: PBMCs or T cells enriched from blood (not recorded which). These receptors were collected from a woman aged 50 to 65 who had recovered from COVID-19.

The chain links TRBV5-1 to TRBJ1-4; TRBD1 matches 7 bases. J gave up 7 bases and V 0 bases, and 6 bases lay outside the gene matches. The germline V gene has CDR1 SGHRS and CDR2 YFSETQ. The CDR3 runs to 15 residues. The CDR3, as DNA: TGCGCCAGCAGCTTGGAGAACAGGGGAGTTGAAAAACTGTTTTTT. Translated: CASSLENRGVEKLFF.

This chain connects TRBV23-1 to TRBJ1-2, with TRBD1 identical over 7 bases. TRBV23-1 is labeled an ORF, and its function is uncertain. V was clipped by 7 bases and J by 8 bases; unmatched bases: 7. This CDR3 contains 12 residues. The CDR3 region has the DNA TGCGCCAGCACGCGGCAGGGGGTCGGCTACACCTTC. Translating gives CASTRQGVGYTF.

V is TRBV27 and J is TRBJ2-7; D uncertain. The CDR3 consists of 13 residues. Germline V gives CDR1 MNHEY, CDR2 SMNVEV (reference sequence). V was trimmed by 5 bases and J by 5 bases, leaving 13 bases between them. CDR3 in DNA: TGTGCCAGCAGTCCCCTCGGTTTTCACGAGCAGTACTTC. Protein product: CASSPLGFHEQYF.

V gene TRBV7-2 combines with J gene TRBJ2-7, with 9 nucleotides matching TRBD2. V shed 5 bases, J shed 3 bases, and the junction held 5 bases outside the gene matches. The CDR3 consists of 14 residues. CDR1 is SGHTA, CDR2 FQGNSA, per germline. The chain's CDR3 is CASSPGLANYEQYF. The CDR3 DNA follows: TGTGCCAGCAGCCCCGGACTAGCGAACTACGAGCAGTACTTC.

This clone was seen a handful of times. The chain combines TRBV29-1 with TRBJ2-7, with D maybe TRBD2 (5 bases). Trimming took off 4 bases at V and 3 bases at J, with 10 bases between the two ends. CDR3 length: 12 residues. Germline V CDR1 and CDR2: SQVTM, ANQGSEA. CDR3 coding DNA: TGCAGCGTTGCGGGGTCCCGCTACGAGCAGTACTTC. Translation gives CSVAGSRYEQYF.

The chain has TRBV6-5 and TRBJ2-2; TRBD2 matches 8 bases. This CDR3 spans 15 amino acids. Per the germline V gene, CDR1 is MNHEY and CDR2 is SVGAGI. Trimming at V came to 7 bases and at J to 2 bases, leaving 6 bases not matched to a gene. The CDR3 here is CASKRTSSNTGELFF. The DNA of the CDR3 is TGTGCCAGCAAAAGGACTAGCAGTAACACCGGGGAGCTGTTTTTT.

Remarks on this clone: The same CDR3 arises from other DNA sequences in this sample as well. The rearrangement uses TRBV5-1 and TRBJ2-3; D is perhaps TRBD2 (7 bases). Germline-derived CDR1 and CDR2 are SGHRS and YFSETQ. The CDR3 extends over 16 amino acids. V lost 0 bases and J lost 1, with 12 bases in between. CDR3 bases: TGCGCCAGCAGCTTGGGGGGGCTAGCGGGCACAGATACGCAGTATTTT. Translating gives CASSLGGLAGTDTQYF. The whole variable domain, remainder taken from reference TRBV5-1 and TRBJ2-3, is KAGVTQTPRYLIKTRGQQVTLSCSPISGHRSVSWYQQTPGQGLQFLFEYFSETQRNKGNFPGRFSGRQFSNSRSEMNVSTLELGDSALYLCASSLGGLAGTDTQYFGPGTRLTVL.

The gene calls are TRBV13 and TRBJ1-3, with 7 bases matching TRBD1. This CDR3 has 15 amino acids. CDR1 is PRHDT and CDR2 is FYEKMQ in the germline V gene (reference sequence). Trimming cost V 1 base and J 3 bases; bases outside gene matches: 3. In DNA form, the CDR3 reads TGTGCCAGCAGCTTAGTAGGGGGCCGTGGAAACACCATATATTTT. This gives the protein CASSLVGGRGNTIYF.

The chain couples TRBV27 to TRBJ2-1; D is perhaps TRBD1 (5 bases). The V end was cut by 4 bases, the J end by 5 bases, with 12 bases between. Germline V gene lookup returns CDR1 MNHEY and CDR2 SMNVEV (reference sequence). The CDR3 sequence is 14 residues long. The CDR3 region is CASSSLGRDNEQFF. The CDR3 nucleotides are TGTGCCAGCAGTTCGCTTGGCAGGGACAATGAGCAGTTCTTC.

This chain's CDR3 is CASSLALAGGLRETQYF. The CDR3 DNA reads TGCGCCAGCAGCTTGGCCCTAGCGGGAGGGCTCCGAGAGACCCAGTACTTC. The chain has TRBV5-1 and TRBJ2-5, with 12 bases aligning to TRBD2. This CDR3 comprises 17 residues. Germline loops: CDR1 SGHRS, CDR2 YFSETQ. With V trimmed by 0 bases and J by 4 bases, 7 bases remained unmatched.

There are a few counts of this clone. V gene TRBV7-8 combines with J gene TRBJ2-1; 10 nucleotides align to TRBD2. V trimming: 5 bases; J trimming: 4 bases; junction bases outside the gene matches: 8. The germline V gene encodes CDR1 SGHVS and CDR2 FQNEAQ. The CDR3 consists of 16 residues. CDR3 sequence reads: CASSGFSGRRYNEQFF. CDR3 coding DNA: TGTGCCAGCAGCGGATTTAGCGGGAGGAGGTACAATGAGCAGTTCTTC.

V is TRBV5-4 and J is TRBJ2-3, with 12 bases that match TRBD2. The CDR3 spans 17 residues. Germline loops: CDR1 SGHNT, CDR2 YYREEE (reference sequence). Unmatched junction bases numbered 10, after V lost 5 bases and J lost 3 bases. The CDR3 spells CASSPSSGRARTDTQYF. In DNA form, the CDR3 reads TGTGCCAGCAGTCCTTCTAGCGGGAGGGCCCGGACAGATACGCAGTATTTT. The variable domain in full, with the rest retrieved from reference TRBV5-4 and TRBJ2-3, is ETGVTQSPTHLIKTRGQQVTLRCSSQSGHNTVSWYQQALGQGPQFIFQYYREEENGRGNFPPRFSGLQFPNYSSELNVNALELDDSALYLCASSPSSGRARTDTQYFGPGTRLTVL.

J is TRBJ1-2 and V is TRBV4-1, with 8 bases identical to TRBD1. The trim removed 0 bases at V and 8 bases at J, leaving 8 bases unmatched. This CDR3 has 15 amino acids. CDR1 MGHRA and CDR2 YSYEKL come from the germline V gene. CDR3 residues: CASSQDSAGGSGYTF. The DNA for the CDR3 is TGCGCCAGCAGCCAAGATTCAGCAGGGGGCTCCGGCTACACCTTC.

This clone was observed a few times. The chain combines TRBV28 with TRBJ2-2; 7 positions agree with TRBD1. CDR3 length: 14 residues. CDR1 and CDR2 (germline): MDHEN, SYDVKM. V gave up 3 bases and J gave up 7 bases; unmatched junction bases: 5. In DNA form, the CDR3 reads TGTGCCAGCAGTTTGGAGACAGGGAACGGGGAGCTGTTTTTT. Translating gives CASSLETGNGELFF.

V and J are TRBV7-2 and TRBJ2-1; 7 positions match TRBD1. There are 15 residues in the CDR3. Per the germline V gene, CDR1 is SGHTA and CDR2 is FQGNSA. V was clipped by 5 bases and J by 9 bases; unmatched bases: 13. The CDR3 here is CASSPDRAVIGEQFF. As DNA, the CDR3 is TGTGCCAGCAGCCCAGACAGGGCAGTAATAGGTGAGCAGTTCTTC.

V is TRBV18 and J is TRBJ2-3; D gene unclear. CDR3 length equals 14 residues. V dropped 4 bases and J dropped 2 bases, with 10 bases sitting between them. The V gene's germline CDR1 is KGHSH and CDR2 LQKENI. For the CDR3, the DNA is TGTGCCAGCTCACGGGTGGAGAACACAGATACGCAGTATTTT. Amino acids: CASSRVENTDTQYF.

The CDR3 is CASSLAARAGIDEQFF. Written as DNA, the CDR3 is TGTGCCAGCAGCTTAGCAGCGCGAGCGGGAATCGATGAGCAGTTCTTC. The chain employs TRBV7-8 and TRBJ2-1; 7 positions match TRBD2. Germline trimming cut 0 bases from V and 8 bases from J; bases unmatched to any gene: 10. The germline gives CDR1 SGHVS, CDR2 FQNEAQ. The CDR3 spans 16 residues.

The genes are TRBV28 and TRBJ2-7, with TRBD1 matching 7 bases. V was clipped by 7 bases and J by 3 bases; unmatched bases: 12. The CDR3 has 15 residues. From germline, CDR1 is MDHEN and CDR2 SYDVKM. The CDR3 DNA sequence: TGTGCCAGCAAGGCTCAGAGACAGGGTAACTACGAGCAGTACTTC. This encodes CASKAQRQGNYEQYF.

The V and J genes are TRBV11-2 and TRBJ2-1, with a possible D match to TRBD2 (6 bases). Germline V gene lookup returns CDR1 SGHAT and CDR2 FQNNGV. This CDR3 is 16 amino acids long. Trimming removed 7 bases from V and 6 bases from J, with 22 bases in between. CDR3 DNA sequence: TGTGCCAGCACCCCCGGGGAGCTAGCGAAGATCAATGAGCAGTTCTTC. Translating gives CASTPGELAKINEQFF.

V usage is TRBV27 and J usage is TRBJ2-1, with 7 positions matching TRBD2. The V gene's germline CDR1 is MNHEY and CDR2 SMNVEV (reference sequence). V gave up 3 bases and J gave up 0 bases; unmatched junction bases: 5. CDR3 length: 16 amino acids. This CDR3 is CASSFLGGSSYNEQFF. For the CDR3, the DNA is TGTGCCAGCAGTTTTCTTGGCGGGAGCTCCTACAATGAGCAGTTCTTC.

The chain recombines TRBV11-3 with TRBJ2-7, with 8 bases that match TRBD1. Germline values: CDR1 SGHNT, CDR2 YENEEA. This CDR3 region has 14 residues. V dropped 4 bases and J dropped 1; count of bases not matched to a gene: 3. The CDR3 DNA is TGTGCCAGCAGCTCCAGACAGGGGTCCTACGAGCAGTACTTC. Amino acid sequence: CASSSRQGSYEQYF.

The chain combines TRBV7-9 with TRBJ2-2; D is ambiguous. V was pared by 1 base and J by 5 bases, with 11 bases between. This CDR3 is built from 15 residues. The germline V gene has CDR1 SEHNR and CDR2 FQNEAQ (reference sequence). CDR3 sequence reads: CASSLDTRTTGELFF. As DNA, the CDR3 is TGTGCCAGCAGCTTAGATACAAGAACGACCGGGGAGCTGTTTTTT.

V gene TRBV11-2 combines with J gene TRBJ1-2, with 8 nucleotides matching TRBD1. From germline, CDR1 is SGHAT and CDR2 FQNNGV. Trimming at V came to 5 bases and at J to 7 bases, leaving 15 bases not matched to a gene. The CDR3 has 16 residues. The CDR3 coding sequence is TGTGCCAGCAGCCCCCACCGGGACAGGTCTGGGGGTGGCTACACCTTC. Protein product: CASSPHRDRSGGGYTF. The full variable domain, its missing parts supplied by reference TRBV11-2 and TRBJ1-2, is EAGVAQSPRYKIIEKRQSVAFWCNPISGHATLYWYQQILGQGPKLLIQFQNNGVVDDSQLPKDRFSAERLKGVDSTLKIQPAKLEDSAVYLCASSPHRDRSGGGYTFGSGTRLTVV.

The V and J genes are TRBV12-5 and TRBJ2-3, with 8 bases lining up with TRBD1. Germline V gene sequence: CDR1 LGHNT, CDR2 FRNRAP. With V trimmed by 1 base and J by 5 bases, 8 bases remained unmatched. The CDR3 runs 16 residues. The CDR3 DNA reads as TGTGCTAGTGGTTTGGCCGGGACAGGACGTATAGATACGCAGTATTTT. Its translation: CASGLAGTGRIDTQYF.

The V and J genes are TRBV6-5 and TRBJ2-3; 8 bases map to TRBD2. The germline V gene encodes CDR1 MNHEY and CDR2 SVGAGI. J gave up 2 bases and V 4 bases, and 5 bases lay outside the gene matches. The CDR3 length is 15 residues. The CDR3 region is CASSSLADNTDTQYF. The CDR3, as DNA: TGTGCCAGCAGTTCACTAGCGGATAACACAGATACGCAGTATTTT.

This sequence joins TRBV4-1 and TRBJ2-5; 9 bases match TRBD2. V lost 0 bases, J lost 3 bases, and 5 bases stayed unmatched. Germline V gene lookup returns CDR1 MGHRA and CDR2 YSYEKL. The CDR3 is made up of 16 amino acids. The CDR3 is CASSQDISSGKETQYF. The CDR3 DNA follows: TGCGCCAGCAGCCAAGATATCTCTAGCGGGAAAGAGACCCAGTACTTC.

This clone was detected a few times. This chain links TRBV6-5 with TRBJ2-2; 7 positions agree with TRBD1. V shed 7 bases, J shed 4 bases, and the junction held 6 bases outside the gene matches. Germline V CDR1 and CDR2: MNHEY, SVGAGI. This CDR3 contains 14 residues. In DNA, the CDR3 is TGTGCCAGCAACAACAGGGGACGCACCGGGGAGCTGTTTTTT. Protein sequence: CASNNRGRTGELFF.

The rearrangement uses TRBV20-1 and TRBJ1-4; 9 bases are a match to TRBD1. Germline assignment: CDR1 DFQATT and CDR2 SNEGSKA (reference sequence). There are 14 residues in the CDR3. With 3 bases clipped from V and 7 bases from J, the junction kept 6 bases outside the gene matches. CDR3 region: CSASPGQGSEKLFF. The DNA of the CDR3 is TGCAGTGCTAGTCCGGGACAGGGTTCTGAAAAACTGTTTTTT.

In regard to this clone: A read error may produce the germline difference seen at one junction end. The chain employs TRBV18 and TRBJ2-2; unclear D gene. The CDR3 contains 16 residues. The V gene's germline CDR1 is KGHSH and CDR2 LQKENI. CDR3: CASSPLQTPNTGELFF. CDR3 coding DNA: TGTGCCAGCTCCCCACTACAGACACCTAACACCGGGGAGCTGTTTTTT.

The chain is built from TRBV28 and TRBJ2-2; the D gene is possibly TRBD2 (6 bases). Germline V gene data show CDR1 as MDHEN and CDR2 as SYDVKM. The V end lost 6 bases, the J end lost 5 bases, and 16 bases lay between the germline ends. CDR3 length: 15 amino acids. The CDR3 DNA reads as TGTGCCAGCAGACCGGGTTCCGCGGGGACCGGGGAGCTGTTTTTT. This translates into CASRPGSAGTGELFF.